This T cell receptor (beta chain) is drawn from a study of T cell repertoires in cytomegalovirus infection (dated by TCRdb to between 2017 and 2020). Study-wide context: Peptide stimulations targeted recently identified HLA-C-restricted CMV epitopes, whose presentation resists viral immunomodulation, together with well-studied HLA-B-restricted epitopes. Because public TCR beta signatures pointed to carriage of CMV infection together with the matching HLA type, the HLA type of each donor mattered for the analysis. Overall study results and their limits: Carriers of CMV infection plus the relevant HLA type were discriminated by the cumulative frequency of public TCR beta family members in the study cohort and in an independent roughly 400-donor cohort. The ex vivo response was dominated by HLA-C-restricted CMV-specific TCR beta clonotypes, and the single most frequent clonotype in two of eight donors was supplied by these HLA-C-restricted clonotypes.

Comment on this clonotype: Its specific antigen is unknown. Per-nucleotide qualities are absent, and no much larger clonotype sits a single base away.

Reads for this sample came from an Illumina HiSeq 1500. TCRdb reprocessing: public reads trimmed at Q25 with fastp, clones called with MiXCR, in-frame beta chains kept. Rows matching on CDR3 protein sequence are summarized as one entry with the most common DNA and genes. A total of some 920,000 distinct CDR3 sequences appear in this sample, around 31% of them only once. Of the sample, over 13% falls within the top ten clones. From its cysteine to its phenylalanine, the CDR3 spans 18 amino acids. The CDR3 DNA has 54 bases and is translated from base 1. According to the germline V gene, CDR1 reads MRHNA and CDR2 reads SNTAGT. V trim: 2 bases; J trim: 1 base; unmatched bases: 4. The meaning of the sample's treatment or condition label: in vitro stimulation with specific CMV peptide epitopes to enrich CMV-specific T cells.

The source is a human donor in good health (CMV status not recorded). Some clones in this sample may be carry-over from other donors' samples. Source: cultured CD8+ T cells from PBMCs, taken from culture after CMV antigen stimulation. The rearranged chain carries TRBV6-4 and TRBJ2-1, with 14 bases aligning to TRBD2. The CDR3: CASSDQGLAGESYNEQFF. The base sequence is TGTGCCAGCAGTGACCAGGGACTAGCGGGGGAATCCTACAATGAGCAGTTCTTC.